This T cell receptor (beta chain) was obtained from a study of T-cell memory formation after mild COVID-19. Study observations and caveats: Largely, contracting CD4+ clones fell within CM and EM, and contracting CD8+ clones within EMRA. The second-wave clones peaking on day 37 were not confirmed as SARS-CoV-2-specific. Researchers found some responding clones in pre-infection memory, a sign that cross-reactive memory joined.

5'RACE primed from the constant segment yielded TCR alpha and TCR beta cDNA libraries bearing sample barcodes and UMIs. TCRdb ran MiXCR on the 5' RACE reads and lists one entry per CDR3 protein. Here the sample spans approximately 50,000 distinct CDR3 sequences, 10% to 15% being singletons. With regard to this clonotype: Its antigen is undetermined.

The germline gives CDR1 SGDLS, CDR2 YYNGEE. The CDR3 extends over 15 amino acids. The germline V and J ends were trimmed by 3 bases and 0 bases, with 13 bases remaining between them. The sequence derives from a man aged 18 to 35 who had mild COVID-19 (a few samples of this study predate the infection). Cell type and time point are not known. What was sequenced was PBMCs or a T cell subset sorted from them (not recorded which). V gene TRBV9 combines with J gene TRBJ2-7, with D possibly TRBD2 on 6 matching bases. DNA of the CDR3: TGTGCCAGCAGCGCCGGGGACTCACGCTCCTACGAGCAGTACTTC. This encodes CASSAGDSRSYEQYF.